This T cell receptor (beta chain) was identified during a study of cytomegalovirus exposure and HLA in healthy donors. The repertoire was sequenced with immunoSEQ multiplex PCR; TCRdb's copy has only in-frame clones and lacks some. The data show under 150,000 clones, with about four fifths seen just once and 1.4% held by the top ten. The CDR3 has 14 residues. V lost 0 bases, J lost 4 bases, and 9 bases lay in between. CDR1 and CDR2 (germline): MNHEY, SVGAGI. Notes on the study in general: The listing of 160 or so TCR beta chains classed them as cytomegalovirus-associated.

To note about this clone: The antigen is unknown.

The genes are TRBV6-5 and TRBJ1-2; D remains unclear. The source is a woman aged 30 to 39 in good health and CMV-seronegative. Sequenced: PBMCs. CDR3 DNA: TGTGCCAGCAGTTACTCGAGGTCCCTCTATGGCTACACCTTC. Amino acid sequence: CASSYSRSLYGYTF.